These 18 T cell receptor beta chains originate from one sample sequenced in a study of shared clonotypes between healthy human individuals. Sequencing was performed with immunoSEQ multiplex PCR; in TCRdb, only in-frame clones are kept and a portion is missing. The sample consists of 470,000 or so clones, 70% to 85% of them appearing once. The material sequenced was PBMCs. These receptors came from a woman between 35 and 50 years old in good health. Some clones in this sample may be carry-over from other donors' samples.

This chain joins TRBV29-1 and TRBJ2-7, with D tentatively TRBD2 (5 bases). Trimming stripped 6 bases from V and 1 base from J, with 16 bases between. The CDR3 contains 14 residues. Germline loops: CDR1 SQVTM, CDR2 ANQGSEA. DNA of the CDR3: TGCAGCGTGGGCCAGCGGTCCCTTTCCTACGAGCAGTACTTC. It yields the protein CSVGQRSLSYEQYF.

V gene TRBV19 combines with J gene TRBJ1-5; D unclear. This CDR3 is 14 amino acids long. V lost 4 bases, J lost 0 bases, and 7 bases lay in between. Germline V lookup: CDR1 LNHDA, CDR2 SQIVND (reference sequence). DNA of the CDR3: TGTGCCAGTAGTACCATGAATAGCAATCAGCCCCAGCATTTT. It specifies CASSTMNSNQPQHF.

The J gene is TRBJ1-1, the V gene TRBV18; D possibly corresponds to TRBD1 (5 bases). Trimming took off 2 bases at V and 3 bases at J, with 7 bases between the two ends. Germline CDR1 reads KGHSH; CDR2 reads LQKENI. This CDR3 is built from 13 residues. This CDR3 reads CASSPGGHTEAFF. CDR3 DNA: TGTGCCAGCTCACCAGGGGGACACACTGAAGCTTTCTTT.

With regard to this clone: It may be a read error: a sequence one base away is much more abundant. This chain joins TRBV28 and TRBJ1-1; unclear D gene. The V end lost 4 bases, the J end lost 2 bases, and 8 bases lay between the germline ends. There are 13 residues in the CDR3. Germline V CDR1 and CDR2: MDHEN, SYDVKM. CDR3 coding DNA: TGTGCCAGCAGTTCATCGGGAAACACTGAAGCTTTCTTT. Its translation: CASSSSGNTEAFF.

The J gene is TRBJ1-4, the V gene TRBV6-1; D gene ambiguous. This CDR3 has 15 amino acids. V gave up 0 bases and J gave up 8 bases, with 13 bases separating them. Germline CDR1 MNHNS, CDR2 SASEGT. The CDR3 sequence is CASSEALGFREKLFF. The CDR3, as DNA: TGTGCCAGCAGTGAAGCATTGGGGTTTCGGGAAAAACTGTTTTTT.

CDR3 coding DNA: TGTGCCAGTAGTATGACAAGCGGACAGGGGGGGAATCAGCCCCAGCATTTT. It is translated as CASSMTSGQGGNQPQHF. V is TRBV19 and J is TRBJ1-5, with 10 nucleotides matching TRBD1. From germline, CDR1 is LNHDA and CDR2 SQIVND (reference sequence). There are 17 residues in the CDR3. Trimming took 3 bases from V and 4 from J; bases not matched to a gene: 9.

This clone was counted a single time. The chain is built from TRBV2 and TRBJ2-3; no definite D call. Germline V gene sequence: CDR1 SNHLY, CDR2 FYNNEI. The CDR3 loop spans 11 amino acids. V lost 6 bases to trimming and J lost 6 bases, with 7 bases between them. CDR3 amino acids: CASRPDDTQYF. The CDR3 DNA follows: TGTGCCAGCAGGCCGGATGATACGCAGTATTTT.

The rearrangement links TRBV7-2 to TRBJ1-5; D is uncertain. The CDR3 contains 15 residues. From germline, CDR1 is SGHTA and CDR2 FQGNSA. Between the trimmed V and J ends, which lost 5 bases and 4 bases, there was a span of 15 bases. The CDR3 DNA follows: TGTGCCAGCAGCCCCCAGTTGGGAACAAATCAGCCCCAGCATTTT. It translates to CASSPQLGTNQPQHF.

The chain links TRBV15 to TRBJ2-2, with a tentative D call TRBD2 (6 bases). Trimming took off 4 bases at V and 1 base at J, with 16 bases between the two ends. The CDR3 totals 17 residues. Germline CDR1 is LNHNV and CDR2 is YYDKDF (reference sequence). The CDR3 sequence is CATSKNAGLQNTGELFF. The CDR3 nucleotides are TGTGCCACCAGCAAAAACGCGGGACTTCAGAACACCGGGGAGCTGTTTTTT. Variable domain in full (rest from reference TRBV15 and TRBJ2-2): DAMVIQNPRYQVTQFGKPVTLSCSQTLNHNVMYWYQQKSSQAPKLLFHYYDKDFNNEADTPDNFQSRRPNTSFCFLDIRSPGLGDTAMYLCATSKNAGLQNTGELFFGEGSRLTVL.

The rearrangement joins TRBV27 to TRBJ2-6, with D tentatively TRBD1 (6 bases). Trimming took 4 bases from V and 2 from J, leaving 6 bases between them. CDR1 is MNHEY and CDR2 is SMNVEV in the germline V gene (reference sequence). This CDR3 comprises 14 residues. The CDR3 DNA reads TGTGCCAGCAGTTGGACAGCTGGGGCCAACGTCCTGACTTTC. As protein: CASSWTAGANVLTF.

CDR3 loop: CAWNTGTPYEQYF. The DNA for the CDR3 is TGTGCCTGGAACACGGGGACGCCTTACGAGCAGTACTTC. The chain couples TRBV30 to TRBJ2-5, with D perhaps TRBD1 or TRBD2 (5 bases each). The tail of the sequence fits TRBJ2-7 better, so the J call may be wrong. CDR1 GTSNPN and CDR2 SVGIG come from the germline V gene (reference sequence). CDR3 length: 13 residues.

In its sample, this clone was seen once. The genes are TRBV7-6 and TRBJ2-7; 7 bases agree with TRBD1. V dropped 1 base and J dropped 2; count of bases not matched to a gene: 5. CDR3 length equals 15 residues. Germline CDR1 and CDR2: SGHVS and FNYEAQ. This chain's CDR3 is CASSLGQGVPYEQYF. CDR3 coding DNA: TGTGCCAGCAGCTTAGGGCAGGGGGTCCCCTACGAGCAGTACTTC.

The chain has TRBV7-9 and TRBJ2-5, with 9 bases that match TRBD2. The CDR3 loop spans 15 amino acids. Losses at the gene ends were 2 bases for V and 2 bases for J; bases not matched to a gene: 3. Germline CDR1 is SEHNR and CDR2 is FQNEAQ (reference sequence). CDR3 loop: CASSLPLAGQETQYF. The DNA of the CDR3 is TGTGCCAGCAGCTTACCGCTAGCGGGACAAGAGACCCAGTACTTC.

The J gene is TRBJ2-1, the V gene TRBV11-2; 11 nucleotides line up with TRBD2. CDR1 is SGHAT, CDR2 FQNNGV, per germline. The CDR3 consists of 13 residues. The V and J ends lost 1 base and 15 bases, in that order; junction bases with no gene match: 5. CDR3 sequence reads: CASSLVPSGRPFF. The DNA of the CDR3 is TGTGCCAGCAGCTTAGTACCTAGCGGGAGGCCGTTCTTC.

The CDR3 DNA sequence: TGCGCCAGCAGCTCCGGGACAGGGTTCTCTGGGGCCAACGTCCTGACTTTC. Encoded protein: CASSSGTGFSGANVLTF. This sequence joins TRBV5-1 and TRBJ2-6; 9 nucleotides line up with TRBD1. The CDR3 has 17 amino acids. Germline CDR1 and CDR2: SGHRS and YFSETQ. V shed 3 bases and J 0 bases; nucleotides not matched to a gene: 4.

This clone was seen many times. The V and J genes are TRBV19 and TRBJ1-5; D remains unclear. CDR3 length: 19 residues. Germline lookup yields CDR1 LNHDA and CDR2 SQIVND (reference sequence). Trimming pared 3 bases from V and 0 bases from J, leaving 21 bases between. CDR3 coding DNA: TGTGCCAGTAGTATCTTTGGCGGTCGGGGATCAAATAGCAATCAGCCCCAGCATTTT. The encoded protein is CASSIFGGRGSNSNQPQHF.

The chain combines TRBV11-2 with TRBJ2-7; D is uncertain. The ends were cut back, 5 bases at V and 2 bases at J, with 13 bases in the middle. Germline values: CDR1 SGHAT, CDR2 FQNNGV. The CDR3 runs to 14 residues. The CDR3 sequence: CASSRMRQTYEQYF. The CDR3 nucleotides read TGTGCCAGCAGCCGGATGCGTCAGACCTACGAGCAGTACTTC.

The V and J genes are TRBV4-1 and TRBJ2-2, with D unclear. The V gene lost 3 bases and the J gene lost 0 bases, with 8 bases spanning the gap. Germline CDR1 is MGHRA and CDR2 is YSYEKL. The CDR3 has 15 amino acids. CDR3 region: CASSQGTANTGELFF. The CDR3 bases are TGCGCCAGCAGCCAGGGAACCGCGAACACCGGGGAGCTGTTTTTT.